The 32 T cell receptor beta chains presented below share a single source sample, sequenced in a study of shared clonotypes between healthy human individuals. The table came from immunoSEQ multiplex PCR; TCRdb's copy has only in-frame clones and leaves some out. Of about 2 million clones in the sample, about 95% were seen once. Sequenced sample: naive CD4+ T cells sorted from blood. Regarding subset: CD45RA+ positively selected. The receptors originated from a man aged 18 to 29 in good health.

This rearrangement joins TRBV4-1 to TRBJ1-2, with D perhaps matching TRBD1 (6 bases). V lost 5 bases and J lost 3, with 16 bases in between. Germline CDR1 and CDR2: MGHRA and YSYEKL. The CDR3 runs 15 residues. CDR3 DNA sequence: TGCGCCAGCAGCTTTTTCGACAGGCCTGACTATGGCTACACCTTC. Its translation is CASSFFDRPDYGYTF.

V usage is TRBV13 and J usage is TRBJ2-3; TRBD1 agrees at 7 bases. Germline CDR1 is PRHDT and CDR2 is FYEKMQ (reference sequence). V dropped 5 bases and J dropped 7; count of bases not matched to a gene: 9. This CDR3 is built from 14 residues. CDR3 nucleotides: TGTGCCAGCAGCCCCCGACAGGGCTCTTATACGCAGTATTTT. As protein: CASSPRQGSYTQYF.

As regards this clone: Other nucleotide sequences from this sample produce the same CDR3. The CDR3 spells CASSEGGGNYGYTF. The CDR3 region has the DNA TGTGCCAGCAGTGAAGGAGGAGGGAACTATGGCTACACCTTC. The gene calls are TRBV6-1 and TRBJ1-2; no reliable D call. CDR3 length equals 14 residues. Trimming shortened V by 1 base and J by 2 bases, and 8 bases separated the two germline ends. Germline V gene sequence: CDR1 MNHNS, CDR2 SASEGT.

The chain carries TRBV27 and TRBJ1-2, with D possibly matching TRBD1 (5 bases). The germline V and J ends were trimmed by 3 bases and 1 base, with 18 bases remaining between them. This CDR3 is built from 17 residues. Germline V gene data show CDR1 as MNHEY and CDR2 as SMNVEV (reference sequence). CDR3 bases: TGTGCCAGCAGTTTGGGCCTCGGCAGGGACCTTAACTATGGCTACACCTTC. Residues: CASSLGLGRDLNYGYTF.

The CDR3 is CASRAQANTGELFF. The CDR3 DNA sequence: TGTGCCAGCAGGGCCCAAGCGAACACCGGGGAGCTGTTTTTT. V usage is TRBV2 and J usage is TRBJ2-2; no clear D gene. The CDR3 has 14 residues. Germline CDR1 is SNHLY and CDR2 is FYNNEI. Trimming took off 6 bases at V and 0 bases at J, with 8 bases between the two ends.

Concerning this clone: A clone one base away is much larger, so this may be a read error. The chain employs TRBV5-6 and TRBJ1-5, with 7 bases identical to TRBD1. The trim removed 7 bases at V and 7 bases at J, leaving 11 bases unmatched. This CDR3 contains 14 residues. Germline lookup yields CDR1 SGHDT and CDR2 YYEEEE. DNA of the CDR3: TGTGCCAGCGGCGCGGCCAGGGGGGCCCAGCCCCAGCATTTT. Residues: CASGAARGAQPQHF.

The chain recombines TRBV7-9 with TRBJ2-7, with D possibly being TRBD1 (5 bases). This CDR3 is 15 amino acids long. V was shortened by 4 bases and J by 0 bases, with 13 bases between the two germline ends. CDR1 is SEHNR and CDR2 is FQNEAQ in the germline V gene (reference sequence). This chain's CDR3 is CASSSPVRDSYEQYF. DNA of the CDR3: TGTGCCAGCAGCTCGCCAGTCAGGGACTCCTACGAGCAGTACTTC.

The chain employs TRBV19 and TRBJ2-7; 11 bases match TRBD2. The germline V gene has CDR1 LNHDA and CDR2 SQIVND (reference sequence). With V trimmed by 2 bases and J by 5 bases, 8 bases remained unmatched. The CDR3 runs 16 residues. CDR3 sequence (DNA): TGTGCCAGTAGTATACGACGTAGCGGGAGGGCTCACGAGCAGTACTTC. Protein sequence: CASSIRRSGRAHEQYF. Filled out from reference TRBV19 and TRBJ2-7, the complete variable domain reads DGGITQSPKYLFRKEGQNVTLSCEQNLNHDAMYWYRQDPGQGLRLIYYSQIVNDFQKGDIAEGYSVSREKKESFPLTVTSAQKNPTAFYLCASSIRRSGRAHEQYFGPGTRLTVT.

The chain combines TRBV25-1 with TRBJ2-7, with 7 bases fitting TRBD1. The V and J ends lost 4 bases and 3 bases, in that order; junction bases with no gene match: 6. The CDR3 has 14 amino acids. CDR1 MGHDK and CDR2 SYGVNS come from the germline V gene. CDR3 in amino acids: CASSVGTANYEQYF. CDR3 DNA: TGTGCCAGCAGTGTCGGGACAGCTAACTACGAGCAGTACTTC.

This clone has a single count. The V and J genes are TRBV5-1 and TRBJ1-1, with 8 bases matching TRBD1. V lost 3 bases and J lost 2; bases outside the gene matches: 12. Germline V CDR1 and CDR2: SGHRS, YFSETQ. The CDR3 totals 17 residues. The CDR3 protein is CASSWPTGVVENTEAFF. CDR3 nucleotide sequence: TGCGCCAGCAGCTGGCCGACAGGGGTGGTGGAAAACACTGAAGCTTTCTTT.

About this clone: The junction and the germline gene differ at one end; a read error may be behind it. V and J are TRBV7-7 and TRBJ2-5; D is unresolved. The CDR3 is made up of 13 amino acids. Germline V CDR1 and CDR2: SSHAT, FNYEAQ (reference sequence). The CDR3: CASSLDKGETQYF. The CDR3 DNA is TGTGCTAGCAGCTTAGATAAGGGAGAGACCCAGTACTTC.

Concerning this clone: Other DNA sequences in this sample translate to the same CDR3. The chain carries TRBV18 and TRBJ2-7, with 8 bases aligning to TRBD2. The CDR3 has 14 residues. CDR1 is KGHSH, CDR2 LQKENI, per germline. V lost 3 bases to trimming and J lost 5 bases; unmatched junction nucleotides: 6. The CDR3 DNA sequence: TGTGCCAGCTCACCCAGCGCGGGGGGCGACGAGCAGTACTTC. Amino acid sequence: CASSPSAGGDEQYF.

V gene TRBV4-2 combines with J gene TRBJ2-6, with 13 bases aligning to TRBD2. Germline trimming cut 0 bases from V and 0 bases from J; bases unmatched to any gene: 2. The CDR3 has 19 amino acids. CDR1 and CDR2 from the germline V gene are LGHNA and YNFKEQ. The chain's CDR3 is CASSQEGTSGDSGANVLTF. The CDR3 nucleotides read TGTGCCAGCAGCCAAGAAGGGACTAGCGGGGACTCTGGGGCCAACGTCCTGACTTTC.

This clone was counted once. The chain has TRBV6-5 and TRBJ1-6; possibly TRBD1 for D (6 bases). Germline-derived CDR1 and CDR2 are MNHEY and SVGAGI. The CDR3 is 12 amino acids. Trimming pared 5 bases from V and 10 bases from J, leaving 9 bases between. The CDR3 loop reads CASSGTGSPLHF. CDR3 sequence (DNA): TGTGCCAGCAGTGGAACAGGGTCACCCCTCCACTTT.

A word on this clone: Germline and junction disagree at one end, which may indicate a read error. The rearrangement joins TRBV28 to TRBJ1-6; no clear D gene. The CDR3 extends over 15 amino acids. Germline loops: CDR1 MDHEN, CDR2 SYDVKM. CDR3 bases: TGTGCCAGTAGTTTATGGTACGGTTCAAATTCACCCCTCCACTTT. Its protein product is CASSLWYGSNSPLHF.

This clone was found a few times. The genes are TRBV12-5 and TRBJ1-1; D gene ambiguous. Germline V gives CDR1 LGHNT, CDR2 FRNRAP. The CDR3 totals 12 residues. V shed 5 bases and J shed 10 bases, with 14 bases lying between them. The DNA of the CDR3 is TGTGCTAGTGGTCCCCCTCCGCCGGCAGCTTTCTTT. It yields the protein CASGPPPPAAFF.

The DNA for the CDR3 is TGTGCCAGCAGCTTGGCCGGGACTAAGAATTTAACGAACACCGGGGAGCTGTTTTTT. Translation: CASSLAGTKNLTNTGELFF. The chain has TRBV5-7 and TRBJ2-2; 7 bases are shared with TRBD2. TRBV5-7 is treated as an ORF (open reading frame) with a function not yet certain. CDR3 length: 19 residues. The trim removed 0 bases at V and 0 bases at J, leaving 11 bases unmatched.

V gene TRBV28 combines with J gene TRBJ1-1; no firm D call. Germline V lookup: CDR1 MDHEN, CDR2 SYDVKM. V was cut by 4 bases and J by 0 bases, with 6 bases left in between. The CDR3 loop spans 13 amino acids. In nucleotides, the CDR3 is TGTGCCAGCAGTTCTCACATGAACACTGAAGCTTTCTTT. Residues: CASSSHMNTEAFF.

The chain carries TRBV7-2 and TRBJ1-1; D not resolved. This CDR3 is built from 14 residues. The germline V gene has CDR1 SGHTA and CDR2 FQGNSA. Trimming took 0 bases from V and 1 from J, leaving 6 bases between them. CDR3 loop: CASSLALTNTEAFF. The CDR3 bases are TGTGCCAGCAGCTTAGCGTTAACGAACACTGAAGCTTTCTTT.

The chain recombines TRBV30 with TRBJ2-2, with D possibly matching TRBD2 (6 bases). The CDR3 contains 13 residues. V lost 4 bases and J lost 4, with 10 bases in between. Germline CDR1 reads GTSNPN; CDR2 reads SVGIG (reference sequence). CDR3 protein: CAWTDGGTGELFF. CDR3 DNA sequence: TGTGCCTGGACCGACGGGGGCACCGGGGAGCTGTTTTTT. Drawing the rest from reference TRBV30 and TRBJ2-2, the complete variable domain is SQTIHQWPATLVQPVGSPLSLECTVEGTSNPNLYWYRQAAGRGLQLLFYSVGIGQISSEVPQNLSASRPQDRQFILSSKKLLLSDSGFYLCAWTDGGTGELFFGEGSRLTVL.

The chain has TRBV7-6 and TRBJ2-5, with a weak D call TRBD2 (6 bases). Deletions cut 1 base from V and 1 base from J, with 13 bases between. The CDR3 has 16 amino acids. From germline, CDR1 is SGHVS and CDR2 FNYEAQ. CDR3 amino acids: CASSLGSSGVQETQYF. CDR3 DNA sequence: TGTGCCAGCAGCTTAGGATCATCGGGGGTCCAAGAGACCCAGTACTTC. Full variable domain (missing parts from reference TRBV7-6 and TRBJ2-5): GAGVSQSPRYKVTKRGQDVALRCDPISGHVSLYWYRQALGQGPEFLTYFNYEAQQDKSGLPNDRFSAERPEGSISTLTIQRTEQRDSAMYRCASSLGSSGVQETQYFGPGTRLLVL.

This chain connects TRBV7-9 to TRBJ1-2; possibly TRBD1 for D (5 bases). The ends were cut back, 4 bases at V and 6 bases at J, with 18 bases in the middle. The germline CDR1 and CDR2 sequences are SEHNR and FQNEAQ (reference sequence). This CDR3 has 15 residues. The CDR3 sequence: CASSYMGPAGDGYTF. CDR3 nucleotides: TGTGCCAGCAGCTATATGGGGCCGGCGGGCGATGGCTACACCTTC.

The CDR3 spells CASHLNTEAFF. CDR3 sequence (DNA): TGTGCCAGCCACCTGAACACTGAAGCTTTCTTT. The J gene is TRBJ1-1, the V gene TRBV28; D gene unclear. CDR1 and CDR2 (germline): MDHEN, SYDVKM. Trimming removed 8 bases from V and 0 bases from J, with 4 bases in between. This CDR3 spans 11 amino acids. Supplemented by reference TRBV28 and TRBJ1-1, the full variable domain reads DVKVTQSSRYLVKRTGEKVFLECVQDMDHENMFWYRQDPGLGLRLIYFSYDVKMKEKGDIPEGYSVSREKKERFSLILESASTNQTSMYLCASHLNTEAFFGQGTRLTVV.

V and J are TRBV28 and TRBJ2-1, with D possibly being TRBD2 (7 bases). Trimming left V 8 bases short and J 3 bases short, with 11 bases between. Germline lookup yields CDR1 MDHEN and CDR2 SYDVKM. The CDR3 has 13 amino acids. The CDR3 coding sequence is TGTGCCAGCTGGAGGGGGGGCTACAATGAGCAGTTCTTC. Translation gives CASWRGGYNEQFF.

The chain couples TRBV19 to TRBJ1-6, with 9 nucleotides matching TRBD1. Germline V CDR1 and CDR2: LNHDA, SQIVND (reference sequence). V was clipped by 6 bases and J by 14 bases; unmatched bases: 14. CDR3 size: 15 residues. The CDR3 DNA is TGTGCCAGTAGCCTCATGGACAGGGGCTATGAGGCCCTCCACTTT. This sequence encodes CASSLMDRGYEALHF.

The chain is built from TRBV5-1 and TRBJ2-7, with TRBD2 matching 7 bases. The J segment lost 7 bases and the V segment lost 4 bases, leaving 14 bases of the junction unmatched. In germline, CDR1 is SGHRS, CDR2 YFSETQ. The CDR3 runs to 15 residues. The CDR3 bases are TGCGCCAGCAGCCAAAATAATCCGGGACTATCAGAGCAGTACTTC. Its protein is CASSQNNPGLSEQYF.

CDR3 nucleotide sequence: TGTGCCAGCAGTGATAGGGGGACGAAAAACTATGGCTACACCTTC. This translates into CASSDRGTKNYGYTF. V and J are TRBV2 and TRBJ1-2, with D possibly being TRBD1 (6 bases). The CDR3 is 15 amino acids. The V and J ends lost 3 bases and 2 bases respectively, with 13 bases between them. Germline CDR1 and CDR2: SNHLY and FYNNEI.

Concerning this clone itself: Other DNA sequences of this sample code for an identical CDR3. The chain uses TRBV6-1 and TRBJ1-5; possibly TRBD1 for D (5 bases). Per the germline V gene, CDR1 is MNHNS and CDR2 is SASEGT. V lost 1 base to trimming and J lost 4 bases, with 8 bases between them. The CDR3 covers 14 residues. For the CDR3, the DNA is TGTGCCAGCAGTGAAGGGGCAGGGAATCAGCCCCAGCATTTT. Amino acid sequence: CASSEGAGNQPQHF.

The chain carries TRBV6-6 and TRBJ2-7, with D maybe TRBD2 (6 bases). Trimming left V 5 bases short and J 5 bases short, with 19 bases between. Germline CDR1 reads MNHNY; CDR2 reads SVGAGI (reference sequence). The CDR3 length is 15 residues. The CDR3 DNA follows: TGTGCCAGCAGTCGATCAGGGCGGGGAGGTGACGAGCAGTACTTC. Translated, it gives CASSRSGRGGDEQYF.

The V call is TRBV19, the J call TRBJ1-5, with D unclear. CDR1 and CDR2 from the germline V gene are LNHDA and SQIVND (reference sequence). The V end was cut by 4 bases, the J end by 6 bases, with 13 bases between. The CDR3 consists of 14 residues. The CDR3 bases are TGTGCCAGTAGTACTATCCCGGGAGCTCAGCCCCAGCATTTT. This sequence encodes CASSTIPGAQPQHF.

The chain's CDR3 is CASSAGDRKAYEQYF. CDR3 DNA sequence: TGTGCCAGCAGTGCCGGGGACAGGAAGGCCTACGAGCAGTACTTC. The V and J genes are TRBV28 and TRBJ2-7; 8 positions match TRBD1. Looked up from germline, CDR1 is MDHEN and CDR2 is SYDVKM. The V and J ends lost 5 bases and 2 bases, in that order; junction bases with no gene match: 8. The CDR3 has 15 residues.

In this sample, this clone turned up once. J is TRBJ2-3 and V is TRBV11-2; 7 bases align to TRBD2. The V and J ends lost 3 bases and 4 bases, in that order; junction bases with no gene match: 7. CDR1 and CDR2 (germline): SGHAT, FQNNGV. The CDR3 spans 15 residues. As DNA, the CDR3 is TGTGCCAGCAGCTTTTGGGGGGGTTCTCCAGATACGCAGTATTTT. It encodes CASSFWGGSPDTQYF.